Below, 15 T cell receptor beta chains from the same sample are listed, as sequenced in a study of tumor-infiltrating lymphocytes in oesophageal squamous cell carcinoma. In TCRdb, the PCR reads were re-called with MiXCR into one record per CDR3 protein. The table lists under 8,500 distinct CDR3 sequences, about 15% of them singletons, with roughly an eighth in the top ten. Sequencing was performed on blood. These receptors all come from a male donor with esophageal squamous cell carcinoma.

This clonotype was detected many times. This chain uses TRBV10-1 with TRBJ1-3; D unresolved. From germline, CDR1 is WNHNN and CDR2 SYGVQD (reference sequence). This CDR3 is 14 amino acids long. V dropped 0 bases and J dropped 0 bases, with 3 bases sitting between them. CDR3: CASSESSSGNTIYF. CDR3 sequence (DNA): TGCGCCAGCAGTGAGTCTAGCTCTGGAAACACCATATATTTT.

This clonotype is deemed medium-sized (0.01 to 0.1%). CDR3 nucleotide sequence: TGTGCCAGCAGCGAGTTTGAGACAACCTACGAGCAGTACTTC. Its protein is CASSEFETTYEQYF. The chain carries TRBV7-2 and TRBJ2-7; D is unclear. Germline CDR1 reads SGHTA; CDR2 reads FQGNSA. Trimming left V 5 bases short and J 2 bases short, with 13 bases between. This CDR3 is 14 amino acids long.

This clonotype appeared many times. J is TRBJ1-1 and V is TRBV6-1, with D perhaps matching TRBD1 (5 bases). The ends were cut back, 7 bases at V and 2 bases at J, with 20 bases in the middle. The CDR3 runs 16 residues. Per the germline V gene, CDR1 is MNHNS and CDR2 is SASEGT. CDR3: CASTIHRSWENTEAFF. In DNA, the CDR3 is TGTGCCAGCACCATACACAGGAGTTGGGAAAACACTGAAGCTTTCTTT.

Of note for this clonotype: A much larger clone lies a single base off, so this may be a read error. The chain carries TRBV24-1 and TRBJ2-3; either TRBD1 or TRBD2 may fit D (5 bases each). The ends were cut back, 3 bases at V and 14 bases at J, with 29 bases in the middle. The CDR3 loop spans 17 amino acids. Germline CDR1 is KGHDR and CDR2 is SFDVKD. This CDR3 reads CATSDRRLAGNTGELYF. CDR3 nucleotides: TGTGCCACCAGTGATCGGCGTCTTGCAGGGAACACCGGGGAGCTGTATTTT.

At least ten counts were recorded for this clonotype. The chain links TRBV6-1 to TRBJ2-1; D is undetermined. Trimming left V 3 bases short and J 7 bases short, with 13 bases between. This CDR3 region has 14 residues. Germline CDR1 reads MNHNS; CDR2 reads SASEGT. The CDR3 DNA reads TGTGCCAGCAGTGATCAGGTTTCAATAAATGAGCAGTTCTTC. It translates to CASSDQVSINEQFF.

This clonotype was observed many times. The chain recombines TRBV6-6 with TRBJ2-7; D is undetermined. Germline V CDR1 and CDR2: MNHNY, SVGAGI (reference sequence). This CDR3 comprises 14 residues. V was shortened by 1 base and J by 4 bases, with 11 bases between the two germline ends. In DNA form, the CDR3 reads TGTGCCAGCAGTTACTTTCAGGCGAGTTACGAGCAGTACTTC. This sequence encodes CASSYFQASYEQYF.

The V and J genes are TRBV5-4 and TRBJ1-4; tentative D call: TRBD1 (6 bases). Germline V gene data show CDR1 as SGHNT and CDR2 as YYREEE (reference sequence). V was cut by 0 bases and J by 13 bases, with 19 bases left in between. This CDR3 is built from 15 residues. The CDR3 loop reads CASSLEGGGVAGLFF. The DNA of the CDR3 is TGTGCCAGCAGCTTGGAAGGAGGGGGGGTTGCCGGACTGTTTTTT.

Points on this clonotype: As the CDR3 is not closed by the conserved phenylalanine or tryptophan, this likely results from a read error. The DNA is left out, because the CDR3 cannot be placed on it with certainty; the CDR3 is given as TCRdb lists it. The chain's CDR3 is CASSLESGKETQYFGN. The chain combines TRBV12-3 or TRBV12-4 with TRBJ2-5; TRBD1 is the table's D call, not checked against the DNA. The CDR3 length equals 16 residues, ends included.

This clonotype was observed at least ten times. The chain joins TRBV5-6 to TRBJ2-1, with D maybe TRBD2 (6 bases). The V end was cut by 0 bases, the J end by 0 bases, with 19 bases between. CDR1 and CDR2 from the germline V gene are SGHDT and YYEEEE. The CDR3 totals 19 residues. The CDR3 region is CASSLERSRGSSSYNEQFF. In nucleotides, the CDR3 is TGTGCCAGCAGCTTGGAGAGGTCGCGGGGATCAAGCTCCTACAATGAGCAGTTCTTC. Using reference TRBV5-6 and TRBJ2-1 for the parts outside the CDR3, the full variable domain is DAGVTQSPTHLIKTRGQQVTLRCSPKSGHDTVSWYQQALGQGPQFIFQYYEEEERQRGNFPDRFSGHQFPNYSSELNVNALLLGDSALYLCASSLERSRGSSSYNEQFFGPGTRLTVL.

This clonotype was detected ten times or more. The V gene is TRBV6-1, the J gene TRBJ2-1; D perhaps matches TRBD1 (6 bases). The end of the DNA is better explained by TRBJ1-2, so the J call may be wrong. Per germline, CDR1 MNHNS and CDR2 SASEGT. CDR3 length: 16 amino acids. CDR3 in DNA: TGTGCCAGCAGTGACCCAAGTGAGGGGGGCAGTTGGGGCTACACCTTC. This codes for CASSDPSEGGSWGYTF.

This clonotype was detected ten times or more. The V call is TRBV18, the J call TRBJ2-3, with 10 bases lining up with TRBD1. V shed 2 bases, J shed 6 bases, and the junction held 11 bases outside the gene matches. Looked up from germline, CDR1 is KGHSH and CDR2 is LQKENI. The CDR3 has 17 amino acids. The CDR3 sequence is CASSPSDRGASVDTQYF. For the CDR3, the DNA is TGTGCCAGCTCACCATCGGACAGGGGGGCGTCGGTCGATACGCAGTATTTT. Full variable domain (rest looked up from reference TRBV18 and TRBJ2-3): NAGVMQNPRHLVRRRGQEARLRCSPMKGHSHVYWYRQLPEEGLKFMVYLQKENIIDESGMPKERFSAEFPKEGPSILRIQQVVRGDSAAYFCASSPSDRGASVDTQYFGPGTRLTVL.

CDR3 loop: CASSIVAGQSGYGYTF. The DNA of the CDR3 is TGTGCCAGTAGTATAGTAGCGGGACAGAGTGGCTATGGCTACACCTTC. The chain is built from TRBV19 and TRBJ1-2, with 7 bases fitting TRBD1. The V gene end was trimmed by 1 base and the J gene end by 4 bases; junction bases not matched to a gene: 9. This CDR3 has 16 residues. CDR1 is LNHDA and CDR2 is SQIVND in the germline V gene (reference sequence).

The chain is built from TRBV5-6 and TRBJ1-2, with D perhaps matching TRBD1 (5 bases). The CDR3 runs to 13 residues. V dropped 3 bases and J dropped 6 bases, with 12 bases sitting between them. CDR1 is SGHDT, CDR2 YYEEEE, per germline. The CDR3 is CASSYQGRDGYTF. CDR3 DNA sequence: TGTGCCAGCAGCTACCAGGGAAGGGATGGCTACACCTTC.

This chain joins TRBV6-5 and TRBJ2-3, with D maybe TRBD1 (5 bases). This CDR3 spans 14 amino acids. CDR1 and CDR2 from the germline V gene are MNHEY and SVGAGI. V was shortened by 6 bases and J by 1 base, with 11 bases between the two germline ends. CDR3 protein: CASRWTLCTDTQYF. CDR3 bases: TGTGCCAGCAGGTGGACACTATGCACAGATACGCAGTATTTT.

The table lists this clonotype with many counts. The rearrangement links TRBV19 to TRBJ2-5; D ambiguous. V was trimmed by 1 base and J by 4 bases, leaving 10 bases between them. Germline V gene lookup returns CDR1 LNHDA and CDR2 SQIVND (reference sequence). The CDR3 contains 14 residues. The CDR3 region has the DNA TGTGCCAGTAGTATAGGGGGTCTAGGAGAGACCCAGTACTTC. Protein: CASSIGGLGETQYF.